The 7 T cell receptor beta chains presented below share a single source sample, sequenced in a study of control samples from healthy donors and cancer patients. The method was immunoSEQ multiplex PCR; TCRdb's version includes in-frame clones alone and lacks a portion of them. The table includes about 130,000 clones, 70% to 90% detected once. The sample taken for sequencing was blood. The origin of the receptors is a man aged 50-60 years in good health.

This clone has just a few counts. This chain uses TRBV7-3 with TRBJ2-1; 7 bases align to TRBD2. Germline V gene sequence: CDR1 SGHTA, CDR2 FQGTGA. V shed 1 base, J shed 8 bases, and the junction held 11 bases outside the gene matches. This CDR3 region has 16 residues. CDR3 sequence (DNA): TGTGCCAGCAGCTTAAAGGGGTTCAGTCGGGGGGATGAGCAGTTCTTC. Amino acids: CASSLKGFSRGDEQFF.

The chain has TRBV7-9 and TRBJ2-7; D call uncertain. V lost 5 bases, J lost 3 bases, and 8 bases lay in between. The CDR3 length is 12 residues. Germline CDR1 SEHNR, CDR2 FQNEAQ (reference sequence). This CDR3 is CASSEGRYEQYF. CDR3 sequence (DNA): TGTGCCAGCAGCGAAGGCCGCTACGAGCAGTACTTC.

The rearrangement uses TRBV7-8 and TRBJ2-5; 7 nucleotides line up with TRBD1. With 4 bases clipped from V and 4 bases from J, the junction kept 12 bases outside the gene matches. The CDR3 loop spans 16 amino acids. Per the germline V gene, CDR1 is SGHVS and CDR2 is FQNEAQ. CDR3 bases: TGTGCCAGCAGCTCAAGGGACAGTCTTACGACAGAGACCCAGTACTTC. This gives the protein CASSSRDSLTTETQYF. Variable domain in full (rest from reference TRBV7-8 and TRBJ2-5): GAGVSQSPRYKVAKRGQDVALRCDPISGHVSLFWYQQALGQGPEFLTYFQNEAQLDKSGLPSDRFFAERPEGSVSTLKIQRTQQEDSAVYLCASSSRDSLTTETQYFGPGTRLLVL.

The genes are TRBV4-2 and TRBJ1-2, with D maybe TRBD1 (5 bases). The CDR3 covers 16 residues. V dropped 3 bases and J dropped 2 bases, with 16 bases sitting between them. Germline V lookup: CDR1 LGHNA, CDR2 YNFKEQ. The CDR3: CASSHAKPGRNYGYTF. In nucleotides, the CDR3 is TGTGCCAGCAGCCACGCAAAACCGGGACGGAACTATGGCTACACCTTC.

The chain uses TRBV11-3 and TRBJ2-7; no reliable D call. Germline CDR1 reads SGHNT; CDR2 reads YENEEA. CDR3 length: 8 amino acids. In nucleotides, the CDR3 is TGTGCTGGCAGCGTTCAGTACTTC. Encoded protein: CAGSVQYF.

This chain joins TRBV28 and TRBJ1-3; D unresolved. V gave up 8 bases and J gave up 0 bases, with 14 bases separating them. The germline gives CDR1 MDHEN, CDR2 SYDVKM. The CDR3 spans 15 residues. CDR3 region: CASQTQGISGNTIYF. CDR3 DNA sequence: TGTGCCAGCCAAACCCAAGGGATCTCTGGAAACACCATATATTTT.

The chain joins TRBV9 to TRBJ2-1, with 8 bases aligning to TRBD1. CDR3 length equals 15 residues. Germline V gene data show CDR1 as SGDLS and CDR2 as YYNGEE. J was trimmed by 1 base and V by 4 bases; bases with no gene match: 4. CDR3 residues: CASSPRQGSYNEQFF. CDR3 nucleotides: TGTGCCAGCAGCCCTCGACAGGGGTCCTACAATGAGCAGTTCTTC.